This TCR beta chain was sequenced for a study of blood T cell repertoires in COVID-19. Study at large: Italy, Spain and the United States were the sources of the convalescent and acute COVID-19 samples. The cDNA or gDNA used as material had been derived from T cells, B-cell-depleted T cells, or PBMCs.

The table lists this clone with a few counts. Trimming took off 1 base at V and 7 bases at J, with 9 bases between the two ends. CDR3 length: 14 amino acids. Germline V lookup: CDR1 SGHDT, CDR2 YYEEEE. TCRdb's copy holds only in-frame clones and misses some; the assay was immunoSEQ multiplex PCR. The table lists some 700,000 clones, around 90% of them singletons, with 0.2% to 0.3% in the top ten. The sample taken for sequencing was peripheral blood. The J gene is TRBJ1-6, the V gene TRBV5-6; D is unclear. This TCR was recovered from a young woman with acute or convalescent COVID-19. The CDR3 DNA reads TGTGCCAGCAGCTTGTACAGTGCCAATTCACCCCTCCACTTT. This sequence encodes CASSLYSANSPLHF.